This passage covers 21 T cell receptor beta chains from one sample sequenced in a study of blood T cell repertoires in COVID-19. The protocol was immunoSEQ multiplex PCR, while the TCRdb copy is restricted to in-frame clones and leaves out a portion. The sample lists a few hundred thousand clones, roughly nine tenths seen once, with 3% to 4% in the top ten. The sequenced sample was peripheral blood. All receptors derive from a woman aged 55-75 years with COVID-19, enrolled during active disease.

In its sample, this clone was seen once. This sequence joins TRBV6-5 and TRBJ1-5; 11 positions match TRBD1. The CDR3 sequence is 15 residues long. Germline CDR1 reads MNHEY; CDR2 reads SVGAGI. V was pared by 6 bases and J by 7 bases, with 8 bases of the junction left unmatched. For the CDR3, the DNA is TGTGCCAGCAGACCAGGGACAGGGGGTGGGCAGCCCCAGCATTTT. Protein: CASRPGTGGGQPQHF.

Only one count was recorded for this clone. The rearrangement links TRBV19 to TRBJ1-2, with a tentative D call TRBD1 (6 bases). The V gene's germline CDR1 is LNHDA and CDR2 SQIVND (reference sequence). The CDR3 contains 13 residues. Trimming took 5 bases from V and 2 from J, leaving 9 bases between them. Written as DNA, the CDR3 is TGTGCCAGTAGTCAGGGGAAAAACTATGGCTACACCTTC. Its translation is CASSQGKNYGYTF.

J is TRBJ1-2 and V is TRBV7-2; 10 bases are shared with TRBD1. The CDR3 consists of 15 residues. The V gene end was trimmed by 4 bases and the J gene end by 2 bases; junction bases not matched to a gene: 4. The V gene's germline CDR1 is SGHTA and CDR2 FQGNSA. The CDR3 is CASSSRQGANYGYTF. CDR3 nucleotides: TGTGCCAGCAGCTCACGACAGGGGGCGAACTATGGCTACACCTTC.

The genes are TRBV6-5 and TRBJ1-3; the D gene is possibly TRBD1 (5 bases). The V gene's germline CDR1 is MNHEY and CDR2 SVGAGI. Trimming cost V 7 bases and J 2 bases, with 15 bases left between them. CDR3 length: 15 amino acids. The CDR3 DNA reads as TGTGCCAGCATGAGGGTGGGGGGACCTGGAAACACCATATATTTT. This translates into CASMRVGGPGNTIYF.

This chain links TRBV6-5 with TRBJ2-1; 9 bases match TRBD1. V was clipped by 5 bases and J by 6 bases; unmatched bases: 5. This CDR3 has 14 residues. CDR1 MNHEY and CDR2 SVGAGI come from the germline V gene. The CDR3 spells CASSLGTGFNEQFF. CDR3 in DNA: TGTGCCAGCAGTCTAGGGACAGGGTTCAATGAGCAGTTCTTC.

DNA of the CDR3: TGCGCCAGCAGCCGAGGGGGTCGGTCAGAGACCCAGTACTTC. This sequence encodes CASSRGGRSETQYF. This chain uses TRBV5-1 with TRBJ2-5, with D perhaps TRBD1 (6 bases). The V gene's germline CDR1 is SGHRS and CDR2 YFSETQ. V lost 4 bases, J lost 4 bases, and 14 bases lay in between. The CDR3 runs 14 residues.

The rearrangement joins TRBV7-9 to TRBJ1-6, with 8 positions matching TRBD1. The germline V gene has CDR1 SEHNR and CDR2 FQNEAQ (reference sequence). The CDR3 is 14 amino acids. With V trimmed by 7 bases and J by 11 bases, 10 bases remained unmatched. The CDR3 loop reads CASTLSRQGTPLHF. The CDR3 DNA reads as TGTGCCAGCACCCTATCGCGACAGGGGACACCCCTCCACTTT.

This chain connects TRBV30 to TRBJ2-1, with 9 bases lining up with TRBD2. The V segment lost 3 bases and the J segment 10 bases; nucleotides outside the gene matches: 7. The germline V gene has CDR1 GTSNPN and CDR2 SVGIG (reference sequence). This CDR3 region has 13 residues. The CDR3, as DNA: TGTGCCTGGAGACTAGCGGGTGGTTGGGAGCAGTTCTTC. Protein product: CAWRLAGGWEQFF. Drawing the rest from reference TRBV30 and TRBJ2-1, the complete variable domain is SQTIHQWPATLVQPVGSPLSLECTVEGTSNPNLYWYRQAAGRGLQLLFYSVGIGQISSEVPQNLSASRPQDRQFILSSKKLLLSDSGFYLCAWRLAGGWEQFFGPGTRLTVL.

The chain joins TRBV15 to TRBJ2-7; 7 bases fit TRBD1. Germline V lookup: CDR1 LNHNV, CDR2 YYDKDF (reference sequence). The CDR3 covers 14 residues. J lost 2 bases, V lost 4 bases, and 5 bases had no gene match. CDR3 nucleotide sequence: TGTGCCACCAGCAATAGACAGGGCCCCTACGAGCAGTACTTC. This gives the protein CATSNRQGPYEQYF.

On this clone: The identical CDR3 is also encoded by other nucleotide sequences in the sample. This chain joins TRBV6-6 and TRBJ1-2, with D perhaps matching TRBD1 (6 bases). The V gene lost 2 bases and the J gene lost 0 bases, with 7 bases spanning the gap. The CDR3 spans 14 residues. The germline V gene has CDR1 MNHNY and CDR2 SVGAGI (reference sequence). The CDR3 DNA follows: TGTGCCAGCAGTTACGAGGGGGCTAACTATGGCTACACCTTC. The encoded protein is CASSYEGANYGYTF.

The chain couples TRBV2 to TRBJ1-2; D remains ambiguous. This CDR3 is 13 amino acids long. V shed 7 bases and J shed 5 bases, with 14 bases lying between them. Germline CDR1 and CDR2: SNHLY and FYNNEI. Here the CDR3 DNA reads TGTGCCAGCACCCAGGCCCTCGGTTATGGCTACACCTTC. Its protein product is CASTQALGYGYTF.

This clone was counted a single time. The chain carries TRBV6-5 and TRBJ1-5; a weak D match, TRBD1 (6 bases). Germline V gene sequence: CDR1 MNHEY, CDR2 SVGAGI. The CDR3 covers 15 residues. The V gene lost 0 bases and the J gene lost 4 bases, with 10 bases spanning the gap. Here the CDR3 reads CASSYSGGTNQPQHF. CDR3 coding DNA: TGTGCCAGCAGTTACTCCGGGGGGACAAATCAGCCCCAGCATTTT.

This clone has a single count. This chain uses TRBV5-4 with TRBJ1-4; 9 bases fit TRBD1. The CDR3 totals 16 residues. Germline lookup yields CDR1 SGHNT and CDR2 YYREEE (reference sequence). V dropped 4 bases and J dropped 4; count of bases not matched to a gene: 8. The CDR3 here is CASSVRTGVLNEKLFF. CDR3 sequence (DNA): TGTGCCAGCAGCGTCCGGACAGGGGTCCTTAATGAAAAACTGTTTTTT.

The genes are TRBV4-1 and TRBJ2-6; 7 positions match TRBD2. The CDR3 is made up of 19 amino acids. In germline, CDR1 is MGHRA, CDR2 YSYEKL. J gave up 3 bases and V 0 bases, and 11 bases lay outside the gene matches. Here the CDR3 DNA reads TGCGCCAGCAGCCAAGATCAAATGCGGGGGAGCGTTGGGGCCAACGTCCTGACTTTC. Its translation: CASSQDQMRGSVGANVLTF.

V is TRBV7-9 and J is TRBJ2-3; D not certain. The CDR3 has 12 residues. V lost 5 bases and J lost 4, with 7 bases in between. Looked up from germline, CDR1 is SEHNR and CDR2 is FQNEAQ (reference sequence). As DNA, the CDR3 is TGTGCCAGCAGCGCAGTTCCAGATACGCAGTATTTT. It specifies CASSAVPDTQYF. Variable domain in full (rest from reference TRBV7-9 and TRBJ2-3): DTGVSQNPRHKITKRGQNVTFRCDPISEHNRLYWYRQTLGQGPEFLTYFQNEAQLEKSRLLSDRFSAERPKGSFSTLEIQRTEQGDSAMYLCASSAVPDTQYFGPGTRLTVL.

The CDR3 DNA reads TGCGCCAGCAGCTTAGCGGTTCCTAGCACAGATACGCAGTATTTT. Translation: CASSLAVPSTDTQYF. This rearrangement joins TRBV5-1 to TRBJ2-3, with D perhaps TRBD2 (5 bases). The germline CDR1 and CDR2 sequences are SGHRS and YFSETQ. The CDR3 loop spans 15 amino acids. Between the trimmed V and J ends, which lost 2 bases and 0 bases, there was a span of 10 bases.

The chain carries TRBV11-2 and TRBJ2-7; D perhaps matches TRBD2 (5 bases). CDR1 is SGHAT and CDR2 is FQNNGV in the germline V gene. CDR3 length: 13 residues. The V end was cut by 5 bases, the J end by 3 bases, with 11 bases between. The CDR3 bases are TGTGCCAGCAGCGAGAGGGCTAACTACGAGCAGTACTTC. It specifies CASSERANYEQYF.

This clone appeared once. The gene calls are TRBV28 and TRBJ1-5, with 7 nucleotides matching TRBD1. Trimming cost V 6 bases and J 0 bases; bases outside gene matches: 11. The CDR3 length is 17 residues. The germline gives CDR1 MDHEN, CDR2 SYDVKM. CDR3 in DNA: TGTGCCAGCAGGGCGACAGGGCTGATTAGTAGCAATCAGCCCCAGCATTTT. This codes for CASRATGLISSNQPQHF. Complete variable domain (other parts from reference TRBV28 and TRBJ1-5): DVKVTQSSRYLVKRTGEKVFLECVQDMDHENMFWYRQDPGLGLRLIYFSYDVKMKEKGDIPEGYSVSREKKERFSLILESASTNQTSMYLCASRATGLISSNQPQHFGDGTRLSIL.

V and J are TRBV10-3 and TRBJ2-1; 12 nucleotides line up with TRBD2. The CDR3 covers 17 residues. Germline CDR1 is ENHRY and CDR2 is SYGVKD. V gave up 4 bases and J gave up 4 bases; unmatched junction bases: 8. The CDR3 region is CAISASGGAEGYNEQFF. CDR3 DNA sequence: TGTGCCATCAGTGCTAGCGGGGGGGCCGAGGGTTACAATGAGCAGTTCTTC.

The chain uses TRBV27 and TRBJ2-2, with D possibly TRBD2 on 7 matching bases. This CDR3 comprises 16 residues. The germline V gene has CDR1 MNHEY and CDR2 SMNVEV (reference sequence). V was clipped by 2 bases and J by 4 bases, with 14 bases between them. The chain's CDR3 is CASSLRGGLFTGELFF. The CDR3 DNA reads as TGTGCCAGCAGTTTAAGGGGGGGCCTATTCACCGGGGAGCTGTTTTTT.

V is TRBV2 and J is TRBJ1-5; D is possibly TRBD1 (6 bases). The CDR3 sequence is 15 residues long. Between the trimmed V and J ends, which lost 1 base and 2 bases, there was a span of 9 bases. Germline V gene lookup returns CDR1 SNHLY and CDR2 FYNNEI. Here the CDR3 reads CASSEGGQGNQPQHF. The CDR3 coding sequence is TGTGCCAGCAGTGAAGGGGGACAAGGCAATCAGCCCCAGCATTTT.